This entry lists 24 T cell receptor beta chains sequenced from one sample in a study of cytomegalovirus exposure and HLA in healthy donors (dated by TCRdb to the late 2010s). Library creation used the immunoSEQ multiplex PCR assay. For the multiplex PCR, a mixture combining 60 forward primers for TCR Vbeta segments and 13 reverse primers for TCR Jbeta segments was used. The table comes from immuneACCESS by way of TCRdb, which keeps in-frame sequences with V and J called. Part of the clones is missing from these tables; in studies checked, under half for an unresolved V gene and the rest for unknown reasons. For this sample there are roughly 200,000 clones; roughly four fifths appear just once. The top ten clonotypes cover about 3% of the sample. The sample comprised PBMCs. These receptors were taken from a woman in her thirties or forties in good health and CMV-seronegative.

The V and J genes are TRBV30 and TRBJ2-1, with 9 bases lining up with TRBD1. V lost 2 bases to trimming and J lost 9 bases; unmatched junction nucleotides: 2. CDR1 is GTSNPN, CDR2 SVGIG, per germline (reference sequence). CDR3 length equals 12 residues. Here the CDR3 reads CAWSPQGAEQFF. The DNA for the CDR3 is TGTGCCTGGAGTCCACAGGGGGCTGAGCAGTTCTTC.

The V call is TRBV27, the J call TRBJ2-3; tentatively, D is TRBD1 (5 bases). CDR3 length: 14 amino acids. V was clipped by 5 bases and J by 2 bases, with 11 bases between them. The germline CDR1 and CDR2 sequences are MNHEY and SMNVEV (reference sequence). The CDR3 here is CASSKQVATDTQYF. CDR3 DNA sequence: TGTGCCAGCAGTAAACAGGTAGCCACAGATACGCAGTATTTT.

The chain couples TRBV9 to TRBJ1-2, with a tentative D call TRBD1 (5 bases). This CDR3 spans 15 amino acids. Germline CDR1 reads SGDLS; CDR2 reads YYNGEE. Trimming pared 0 bases from V and 6 bases from J, leaving 15 bases between. The CDR3 sequence: CASSVGAGLGDGYTF. The CDR3 DNA follows: TGTGCCAGCAGCGTAGGAGCGGGGCTGGGGGATGGCTACACCTTC.

The chain joins TRBV7-2 to TRBJ1-5; maybe TRBD1 (6 bases). This CDR3 is built from 15 residues. CDR1 is SGHTA and CDR2 is FQGNSA in the germline V gene. Trimming shortened V by 5 bases and J by 3 bases, and 14 bases separated the two germline ends. DNA of the CDR3: TGTGCCAGCAGCCGCAGGTCAGGGGACAATCAGCCCCAGCATTTT. Translating it yields CASSRRSGDNQPQHF.

This chain joins TRBV29-1 and TRBJ2-7; possibly TRBD1 for D (6 bases). The CDR3 is made up of 14 amino acids. V lost 1 base, J lost 1 base, and 11 bases lay in between. Germline V lookup: CDR1 SQVTM, CDR2 ANQGSEA. The CDR3 sequence: CSVEGEDSSYEQYF. CDR3 nucleotide sequence: TGCAGCGTTGAAGGAGAGGACAGTTCCTACGAGCAGTACTTC.

This clone appeared a single time. The rearrangement joins TRBV9 to TRBJ2-3; weak D call: TRBD2 (6 bases). The germline V gene encodes CDR1 SGDLS and CDR2 YYNGEE. Trimming took off 1 base at V and 4 bases at J, with 13 bases between the two ends. CDR3 length: 15 residues. The CDR3 region has the DNA TGTGCCAGCAGCGTAACCGGGAGTGGTCCAGATACGCAGTATTTT. Translating it yields CASSVTGSGPDTQYF. Full variable domain (rest looked up from reference TRBV9 and TRBJ2-3): DSGVTQTPKHLITATGQRVTLRCSPRSGDLSVYWYQQSLDQGLQFLIQYYNGEERAKGNILERFSAQQFPDLHSELNLSSLELGDSALYFCASSVTGSGPDTQYFGPGTRLTVL.

The chain recombines TRBV6-5 with TRBJ1-1; D gene ambiguous. Between the trimmed V and J ends, which lost 0 bases and 3 bases, there was a span of 8 bases. The germline CDR1 and CDR2 sequences are MNHEY and SVGAGI. The CDR3 is 14 residues long. CDR3 residues: CASSYSSRDTEAFF. The CDR3 nucleotides read TGTGCCAGCAGTTACTCCTCCCGGGACACTGAAGCTTTCTTT.

The V and J genes are TRBV9 and TRBJ2-5, with 7 bases matching TRBD2. This CDR3 is built from 15 residues. In germline, CDR1 is SGDLS, CDR2 YYNGEE. The V gene end was trimmed by 1 base and the J gene end by 2 bases; junction bases not matched to a gene: 5. The CDR3 sequence is CASSVQGGRQETQYF. The DNA of the CDR3 is TGTGCCAGCAGCGTACAGGGAGGGCGGCAAGAGACCCAGTACTTC.

The rearrangement uses TRBV5-1 and TRBJ1-3; no definite D call. Germline assignment: CDR1 SGHRS and CDR2 YFSETQ. This CDR3 has 14 residues. V was cut by 2 bases and J by 1 base, with 7 bases left in between. CDR3 protein: CASSFSGSGNTIYF. CDR3 in DNA: TGCGCCAGCAGCTTCAGCGGGTCTGGAAACACCATATATTTT. Filled out from reference TRBV5-1 and TRBJ1-3, the complete variable domain reads KAGVTQTPRYLIKTRGQQVTLSCSPISGHRSVSWYQQTPGQGLQFLFEYFSETQRNKGNFPGRFSGRQFSNSRSEMNVSTLELGDSALYLCASSFSGSGNTIYFGEGSWLTVV.

V and J are TRBV6-5 and TRBJ2-7; no reliable D call. CDR3 length: 13 residues. Germline V gives CDR1 MNHEY, CDR2 SVGAGI. V lost 5 bases and J 2 bases, leaving 10 bases between the germline ends. The DNA of the CDR3 is TGTGCCAGCAGTCCAGGTCCGACCTACGAGCAGTACTTC. Encoded protein: CASSPGPTYEQYF.

Notes on this clone: Compared with germline, one end of the junction differs, possibly owing to a read error. The rearrangement links TRBV7-9 to TRBJ2-7; D perhaps matches TRBD1 (5 bases). Per germline, CDR1 SEHNR and CDR2 FQNEAQ (reference sequence). This CDR3 is built from 13 residues. Here the CDR3 reads CSSSATGTYEQYF. The CDR3 DNA sequence: TGTTCCAGCAGCGCTACAGGAACCTACGAGCAGTACTTC.

The sample holds one count of this clone. The gene calls are TRBV6-6 and TRBJ1-1, with 12 bases identical to TRBD1. Germline V gene lookup returns CDR1 MNHNY and CDR2 SVGAGI (reference sequence). The length of the CDR3 is 15 residues. J gave up 6 bases and V 8 bases, and 10 bases lay outside the gene matches. The CDR3 region is CASLGGDRGQSEAFF. The DNA of the CDR3 is TGTGCCAGCCTGGGCGGGGACAGGGGGCAATCTGAAGCTTTCTTT.

The chain employs TRBV30 and TRBJ1-5, with 8 nucleotides matching TRBD1. With 4 bases clipped from V and 3 bases from J, the junction kept 5 bases outside the gene matches. The CDR3 sequence is 14 residues long. Germline V CDR1 and CDR2: GTSNPN, SVGIG (reference sequence). CDR3 nucleotides: TGTGCCTGGAAACCGGACAGGGTCAATCAGCCCCAGCATTTT. Residues: CAWKPDRVNQPQHF.

The V call is TRBV7-3, the J call TRBJ2-7; 8 bases match TRBD1. CDR1 and CDR2 (germline): SGHTA, FQGTGA. V lost 4 bases to trimming and J lost 1 base; unmatched junction nucleotides: 18. The CDR3 is 19 amino acids. CDR3 region: CASSSQVDRGRGSSYEQYF. The CDR3 DNA sequence: TGTGCCAGCAGCTCCCAAGTTGACAGGGGTAGAGGGAGTTCCTACGAGCAGTACTTC.

The V gene is TRBV5-1, the J gene TRBJ2-7; 7 positions match TRBD2. This CDR3 has 15 amino acids. Unmatched junction bases numbered 6, after V lost 1 base and J lost 2 bases. Germline values: CDR1 SGHRS, CDR2 YFSETQ. CDR3 region: CASSLYSGPTYEQYF. The CDR3 coding sequence is TGCGCCAGCAGCTTGTATAGCGGGCCCACCTACGAGCAGTACTTC.

V gene TRBV28 combines with J gene TRBJ2-3, with 7 bases identical to TRBD2. Germline V CDR1 and CDR2: MDHEN, SYDVKM. The CDR3 has 13 amino acids. After removal of 6 bases from V and 3 bases from J, the junction contained 3 bases not matched to a gene. The CDR3 protein is CASSREGTDTQYF. The CDR3 bases are TGTGCCAGCAGCAGGGAGGGTACAGATACGCAGTATTTT. Using reference TRBV28 and TRBJ2-3 for the parts outside the CDR3, the full variable domain is DVKVTQSSRYLVKRTGEKVFLECVQDMDHENMFWYRQDPGLGLRLIYFSYDVKMKEKGDIPEGYSVSREKKERFSLILESASTNQTSMYLCASSREGTDTQYFGPGTRLTVL.

This clone came up a few times. CDR3 sequence reads: CASSIGSGSLYEQYF. The CDR3 DNA follows: TGTGCCAGTAGTATAGGTAGCGGATCGCTCTACGAGCAGTACTTC. The J gene is TRBJ2-7, the V gene TRBV19; tentative D call: TRBD2 (6 bases). V lost 1 base and J lost 3, with 13 bases in between. The CDR3 has 15 residues. Germline values: CDR1 LNHDA, CDR2 SQIVND (reference sequence). Full variable domain (remainder filled in from reference TRBV19 and TRBJ2-7): DGGITQSPKYLFRKEGQNVTLSCEQNLNHDAMYWYRQDPGQGLRLIYYSQIVNDFQKGDIAEGYSVSREKKESFPLTVTSAQKNPTAFYLCASSIGSGSLYEQYFGPGTRLTVT.

The gene calls are TRBV11-2 and TRBJ2-7; 9 bases align to TRBD2. Trimming at V came to 3 bases and at J to 2 bases, leaving 2 bases not matched to a gene. Per germline, CDR1 SGHAT and CDR2 FQNNGV. The CDR3 is made up of 14 amino acids. The CDR3: CASSLGLAAYEQYF. The CDR3 DNA sequence: TGTGCCAGCAGCTTGGGACTAGCAGCCTACGAGCAGTACTTC.

The chain employs TRBV6-5 and TRBJ2-5, with D maybe TRBD2 (6 bases). The V gene lost 8 bases and the J gene lost 7 bases, with 11 bases spanning the gap. Germline V CDR1 and CDR2: MNHEY, SVGAGI. This CDR3 is built from 11 residues. The CDR3 DNA sequence: TGTGCCAGCCGCGGGGTCGCGACCCAGTACTTC. Translation gives CASRGVATQYF.

V and J are TRBV6-6 and TRBJ1-1; 8 bases are shared with TRBD1. The CDR3 sequence is 15 residues long. CDR1 MNHNY and CDR2 SVGAGI come from the germline V gene (reference sequence). The V segment lost 2 bases and the J segment 4 bases; nucleotides outside the gene matches: 6. CDR3 sequence reads: CASSYPGGRGTEAFF. The CDR3 DNA is TGTGCCAGCAGTTACCCAGGGGGCCGGGGCACTGAAGCTTTCTTT.

The chain couples TRBV5-8 to TRBJ2-7; D gene uncertain. Germline assignment: CDR1 SGHTS and CDR2 YDEGEE. This CDR3 is 11 amino acids long. V was clipped by 6 bases and J by 3 bases, with 7 bases between them. CDR3 DNA: TGTGCCAGCACAGCGCACTACGAGCAGTACTTC. This sequence encodes CASTAHYEQYF.

The chain is built from TRBV15 and TRBJ1-5; D is unclear. Germline CDR1 reads LNHNV; CDR2 reads YYDKDF (reference sequence). Trimming pared 2 bases from V and 4 bases from J, leaving 6 bases between. There are 13 residues in the CDR3. CDR3 sequence (DNA): TGTGCCACCAGCAGACCTAATAATCAGCCCCAGCATTTT. Translated, it gives CATSRPNNQPQHF.

J is TRBJ1-1 and V is TRBV10-3, with D possibly being TRBD1 (6 bases). The CDR3 is 16 residues long. Deletions cut 1 base from V and 1 base from J, with 13 bases between. Germline values: CDR1 ENHRY, CDR2 SYGVKD. CDR3 loop: CAISELQQGRNTEAFF. The DNA for the CDR3 is TGTGCCATCAGTGAGTTACAACAGGGCAGGAACACTGAAGCTTTCTTT.

The chain employs TRBV11-2 and TRBJ2-7, with D hard to call. CDR1 is SGHAT, CDR2 FQNNGV, per germline. Trimming took 5 bases from V and 3 from J, leaving 5 bases between them. The CDR3 extends over 11 amino acids. The chain's CDR3 is CASSPYYEQYF. The CDR3 nucleotides read TGTGCCAGCAGCCCTTACTACGAGCAGTACTTC.